Following are 30 T cell receptor beta chains from one sample sequenced in a study of human T cells and chemical hapten exposure. MiXCR, run by TCRdb on the RACE reads, gives a single entry per CDR3 protein. There are 150,000 to 200,000 distinct CDR3 sequences in the sample; around a quarter occur only once, and roughly 2.4% lies in the top ten. Stated time point: patch test 3, about 24 weeks after DPC sensitization. This sample's treatment: therapeutic diphenylcyclopropenone sensitization with weekly scalp DPC. The sample in question was whole blood, obtained in connection with sensitization to the hapten diphenylcyclopropenone (DPC). Receptors were obtained from a middle-aged woman with alopecia areata. Some clones in this sample may be carry-over from other donors' samples.

The chain recombines TRBV2 with TRBJ2-1, with unresolved D. V dropped 6 bases and J dropped 4 bases, with 10 bases sitting between them. In germline, CDR1 is SNHLY, CDR2 FYNNEI. The CDR3 covers 13 residues. The CDR3 sequence is CASRAWSYNEQFF. For the CDR3, the DNA is TGTGCCAGCAGGGCTTGGTCGTACAATGAGCAGTTCTTC.

This clonotype was observed many times. The chain has TRBV10-3 and TRBJ2-7; D not certain. Germline V gene sequence: CDR1 ENHRY, CDR2 SYGVKD. The CDR3 is made up of 12 amino acids. Trimming took 5 bases from V and 5 from J, leaving 10 bases between them. The CDR3 nucleotides read TGTGCCATCAGTAGGCTGGCCAACGAGCAGTACTTC. Encoded protein: CAISRLANEQYF.

The rearrangement uses TRBV20-1 and TRBJ1-1; the D is unclear. Trimming took 1 base from V and 6 from J, leaving 9 bases between them. CDR3 length equals 12 residues. Germline V gene lookup returns CDR1 DFQATT and CDR2 SNEGSKA (reference sequence). This CDR3 reads CSARVVAPEAFF. CDR3 nucleotide sequence: TGCAGTGCTAGAGTGGTTGCCCCTGAAGCTTTCTTT.

This clonotype was observed a few times. J is TRBJ2-7 and V is TRBV20-1; D gene uncertain. Germline CDR1 is DFQATT and CDR2 is SNEGSKA (reference sequence). This CDR3 has 14 amino acids. Trimming pared 6 bases from V and 0 bases from J, leaving 15 bases between. DNA of the CDR3: TGCAGTGCCCTGGATCCTACGTACTCCTACGAGCAGTACTTC. It encodes CSALDPTYSYEQYF.

The genes are TRBV7-2 and TRBJ2-3; tentatively, D is TRBD2 (5 bases). Deletions cut 5 bases from V and 3 bases from J, with 12 bases between. Per germline, CDR1 SGHTA and CDR2 FQGNSA. This CDR3 region has 14 residues. As DNA, the CDR3 is TGTGCCAGCAGCCTCACTAGGCTTACAGATACGCAGTATTTT. Translating it yields CASSLTRLTDTQYF.

This clonotype appeared a few times. The CDR3 nucleotides read TGTGCCAGCAGTCGCCGAGGGACAGACGCCTCTGGAAACACCATATATTTT. This encodes CASSRRGTDASGNTIYF. The V and J genes are TRBV6-1 and TRBJ1-3; 7 nucleotides line up with TRBD1. This CDR3 has 17 amino acids. Per the germline V gene, CDR1 is MNHNS and CDR2 is SASEGT. Germline trimming cut 5 bases from V and 0 bases from J; bases unmatched to any gene: 10.

The gene calls are TRBV20-1 and TRBJ2-7; possible D gene TRBD1, 6 bases. V was trimmed by 4 bases and J by 1 base, leaving 14 bases between them. This CDR3 spans 14 amino acids. CDR1 is DFQATT, CDR2 SNEGSKA, per germline (reference sequence). The CDR3 loop is CSAILGARSYEQYF. In nucleotides, the CDR3 is TGCAGTGCTATTTTGGGGGCACGTTCCTACGAGCAGTACTTC.

The sample holds a few counts of this clonotype. The chain links TRBV9 to TRBJ2-5; D call uncertain. This CDR3 is built from 13 residues. The V and J ends lost 2 bases and 7 bases respectively, with 12 bases between them. CDR1 and CDR2 from the germline V gene are SGDLS and YYNGEE. This CDR3 is CASSVSGPTTQYF. For the CDR3, the DNA is TGTGCCAGCAGCGTCTCTGGCCCCACGACCCAGTACTTC.

This clonotype was found a few times. The chain is built from TRBV7-9 and TRBJ2-1; unclear D gene. The CDR3 is 12 amino acids. CDR1 and CDR2 from the germline V gene are SEHNR and FQNEAQ (reference sequence). Trimming took off 1 base at V and 6 bases at J, with 4 bases between the two ends. This chain's CDR3 is CASSLDGNEQFF. The CDR3 DNA follows: TGTGCCAGCAGCTTAGACGGCAATGAGCAGTTCTTC.

The gene calls are TRBV29-1 and TRBJ2-1, with 9 bases fitting TRBD2. The V gene's germline CDR1 is SQVTM and CDR2 ANQGSEA. The trim removed 4 bases at V and 7 bases at J, leaving 5 bases unmatched. The CDR3 totals 13 residues. CDR3 loop: CSVAGLARNEQFF. The CDR3 DNA reads TGCAGCGTTGCAGGACTAGCGAGGAATGAGCAGTTCTTC.

The rearrangement uses TRBV28 and TRBJ1-5; possible D gene TRBD1, 6 bases. The CDR3 runs to 15 residues. Germline V gives CDR1 MDHEN, CDR2 SYDVKM. The germline V and J ends were trimmed by 3 bases and 4 bases, with 13 bases remaining between them. CDR3 sequence reads: CASSFMDRENQPQHF. The DNA of the CDR3 is TGTGCCAGCAGTTTCATGGACAGAGAGAATCAGCCCCAGCATTTT.

This clonotype has more than one count but fewer than ten. The chain couples TRBV7-9 to TRBJ1-2; perhaps TRBD1 as D (5 bases). The V and J ends lost 5 bases and 7 bases respectively, with 14 bases between them. This CDR3 contains 13 residues. Germline V gene lookup returns CDR1 SEHNR and CDR2 FQNEAQ (reference sequence). CDR3 loop: CASSQLGTAGYTF. The DNA of the CDR3 is TGTGCCAGCAGCCAGCTGGGGACGGCTGGCTACACCTTC.

The genes are TRBV2 and TRBJ2-1, with D perhaps TRBD1 (6 bases). This CDR3 region has 12 residues. V was pared by 7 bases and J by 6 bases, with 10 bases between. CDR1 and CDR2 (germline): SNHLY, FYNNEI. In nucleotides, the CDR3 is TGTGCCAGCAATCTAGGGGGCAATGAGCAGTTCTTC. Translated: CASNLGGNEQFF.

The V call is TRBV7-2, the J call TRBJ2-4, with D hard to call. The CDR3 is 13 residues long. Germline assignment: CDR1 SGHTA and CDR2 FQGNSA. V was shortened by 8 bases and J by 5 bases, with 13 bases between the two germline ends. The CDR3, as DNA: TGTGCCAGCCTCAGAAGGGAAGAAAACATTCAGTACTTC. Its protein product is CASLRREENIQYF.

The V call is TRBV7-3, the J call TRBJ1-6; D uncertain. Germline CDR1 reads SGHTA; CDR2 reads FQGTGA. V lost 5 bases, J lost 0 bases, and 11 bases lay in between. There are 16 residues in the CDR3. The CDR3, as DNA: TGTGCCAGCAGCCATGGTGGGAGCTCCTATAATTCACCCCTCCACTTT. It yields the protein CASSHGGSSYNSPLHF.

This clonotype was seen a few times. The CDR3 loop is CASSPNPTGNYGYTF. In DNA form, the CDR3 reads TGTGCCAGCAGTCCAAACCCGACAGGGAACTATGGCTACACCTTC. V and J are TRBV28 and TRBJ1-2; TRBD1 aligns across 7 bases. The V segment lost 5 bases and the J segment 2 bases; nucleotides outside the gene matches: 8. This CDR3 has 15 amino acids. The germline V gene encodes CDR1 MDHEN and CDR2 SYDVKM.

The chain joins TRBV27 to TRBJ2-3; TRBD2 aligns across 9 bases. Trimming cost V 1 base and J 1 base; bases outside gene matches: 3. CDR1 is MNHEY and CDR2 is SMNVEV in the germline V gene (reference sequence). The CDR3 runs to 16 residues. The CDR3 is CASSLLLAGGTDTQYF. CDR3 in DNA: TGTGCCAGCAGTTTATTGTTAGCGGGAGGCACAGATACGCAGTATTTT.

The chain is built from TRBV29-1 and TRBJ2-2; no reliable D call. V gave up 1 base and J gave up 1 base, with 13 bases separating them. CDR3 length: 16 residues. Germline V lookup: CDR1 SQVTM, CDR2 ANQGSEA. The DNA of the CDR3 is TGCAGCGTTGAAGGCGTGACTGTTGGGAACACCGGGGAGCTGTTTTTT. Residues: CSVEGVTVGNTGELFF.

This chain joins TRBV27 and TRBJ2-5; 9 nucleotides line up with TRBD1. The germline gives CDR1 MNHEY, CDR2 SMNVEV (reference sequence). The CDR3 has 15 amino acids. Trimming removed 4 bases from V and 3 bases from J; junction bases left unmatched: 6. In DNA form, the CDR3 reads TGTGCCAGCAGTTACGCCGGGACAGGGAAAGAGACCCAGTACTTC. Translated, it gives CASSYAGTGKETQYF.

V usage is TRBV12-3 or TRBV12-4 and J usage is TRBJ2-2, with TRBD2 matching over 7 bases. V shed 7 bases, J shed 3 bases, and the junction held 5 bases outside the gene matches. The CDR3 has 14 residues. CDR3: CASIGGWDTGELFF. CDR3 coding DNA: TGTGCCAGCATCGGGGGGTGGGACACCGGGGAGCTGTTTTTT.

This clonotype was recorded many times. V gene TRBV5-1 combines with J gene TRBJ1-6, with 10 bases fitting TRBD1. With 0 bases clipped from V and 9 bases from J, the junction kept 3 bases outside the gene matches. CDR3 length: 15 amino acids. Germline CDR1 is SGHRS and CDR2 is YFSETQ. The CDR3 nucleotides are TGCGCCAGCAGCTTGGGGGACAGGGGTGGTTCACCCCTCCACTTT. Translating it yields CASSLGDRGGSPLHF.

This clonotype was counted at least ten times. This chain uses TRBV6-2 or TRBV6-3 with TRBJ1-1; no clear D. Trimming took off 2 bases at V and 2 bases at J, with 9 bases between the two ends. The CDR3 is 14 residues long. Looked up from germline, CDR1 is MNHEY and CDR2 is SVGEGT. The CDR3 region is CASSYLLSNTEAFF. CDR3 in DNA: TGTGCCAGCAGTTACCTACTTTCTAACACTGAAGCTTTCTTT.

The chain couples TRBV20-1 to TRBJ1-2, with TRBD1 identical over 9 bases. With V trimmed by 2 bases and J by 8 bases, 3 bases remained unmatched. The V gene's germline CDR1 is DFQATT and CDR2 SNEGSKA (reference sequence). The CDR3 contains 12 residues. CDR3 coding DNA: TGCAGTGCTAGATCGGACAGGGGAGGCTACACCTTC. This gives the protein CSARSDRGGYTF.

As concerns this clonotype: A junction boundary mismatches the germline segment, possibly from a read error. As DNA, the CDR3 is TGTACCTGGTTGCGGCCTAGCACAGATACGCAGTATTTT. Its protein product is CTWLRPSTDTQYF. The rearrangement links TRBV20-1 to TRBJ2-3; no definite D call. The CDR3 contains 13 residues. Germline CDR1 DFQATT, CDR2 SNEGSKA (reference sequence).

Only a few counts were recorded for this clonotype. The rearrangement uses TRBV11-2 and TRBJ2-1; 7 nucleotides align to TRBD2. This CDR3 has 16 amino acids. CDR1 and CDR2 (germline): SGHAT, FQNNGV. Trimming removed 1 base from V and 3 bases from J; junction bases left unmatched: 6. The CDR3 DNA reads as TGTGCCAGCAGCTTAGTACCAGCGGGATTCTACAATGAGCAGTTCTTC. Protein: CASSLVPAGFYNEQFF.

This clonotype occurred many times. The V and J genes are TRBV20-1 and TRBJ2-5, with D unclear. The V and J ends lost 6 bases and 7 bases respectively, with 12 bases between them. Germline loops: CDR1 DFQATT, CDR2 SNEGSKA (reference sequence). CDR3 length: 11 residues. The CDR3 bases are TGCAGTGCACATCCACAGAGGACCCAGTACTTC. It specifies CSAHPQRTQYF.

This clonotype showed up just a few times. The V gene is TRBV5-1, the J gene TRBJ2-1, with 11 bases lining up with TRBD1. Looked up from germline, CDR1 is SGHRS and CDR2 is YFSETQ. With V trimmed by 6 bases and J by 2 bases, 10 bases remained unmatched. The CDR3 spans 17 residues. The CDR3 region has the DNA TGCGCCAGCATAGGGACAGGGGGGACAGGGGCCTACAATGAGCAGTTCTTC. Protein: CASIGTGGTGAYNEQFF.

This clonotype appeared a few times. This chain joins TRBV4-3 and TRBJ2-2; a weak D match, TRBD2 (5 bases). Deletions cut 0 bases from V and 1 base from J, with 9 bases between. Germline lookup yields CDR1 LGHNA and CDR2 YSLEER. The CDR3 consists of 16 residues. DNA for the CDR3: TGCGCCAGCAGCCAAGATGGGAGACTGAACACCGGGGAGCTGTTTTTT. This encodes CASSQDGRLNTGELFF.

This sequence joins TRBV10-3 and TRBJ1-1, with D perhaps TRBD1 (5 bases). V was clipped by 6 bases and J by 0 bases, with 17 bases between them. Germline CDR1 ENHRY, CDR2 SYGVKD. The CDR3 length is 16 residues. This chain's CDR3 is CAIRGTANPLNTEAFF. Here the CDR3 DNA reads TGTGCCATCAGGGGGACTGCCAACCCCTTGAACACTGAAGCTTTCTTT.

The V call is TRBV18, the J call TRBJ2-5, with TRBD2 identical over 8 bases. Trimming cost V 6 bases and J 1 base; bases outside gene matches: 7. From germline, CDR1 is KGHSH and CDR2 LQKENI. This CDR3 is 15 amino acids long. CDR3 loop: CASSRSGGVQETQYF. CDR3 nucleotide sequence: TGTGCCAGCTCTCGAAGCGGGGGAGTCCAAGAGACCCAGTACTTC.